This T cell receptor beta chain emerged from a study of read filtering for tumor transcriptome and immune sequencing. In its sample, this clonotype was seen a few times. Its antigen is still unknown. From roughly 390 ng of RNA, a library with molecular barcoded alpha/delta and beta/gamma adaptors was made. TCRdb re-called the reads with MiXCR, one entry per CDR3 protein. The top ten hold about 39% of the sample, which has tens of thousands of distinct CDR3 sequences, roughly 13% seen once. Trimming at V came to 2 bases and at J to 1 base, leaving 0 bases not matched to a gene. The CDR3 covers 13 residues. CDR1 and CDR2 from the germline V gene are DFQATT and SNEGSKA (reference sequence). Study findings and constraints: This fraction held mixed bone marrow immune cells after CD138-negative sorting.

At the time of active disease, bone marrow was collected from every patient. Sequencing used a population of CD138-negative cells sorted from bone marrow. The chain uses TRBV20-1 and TRBJ2-3; 7 nucleotides line up with TRBD2. The sequence came from a donor at least 40 years old with multiple myeloma. CDR3: CSARLAGTDTQYF. CDR3 DNA sequence: TGCAGTGCTAGACTAGCGGGCACAGATACGCAGTATTTT.